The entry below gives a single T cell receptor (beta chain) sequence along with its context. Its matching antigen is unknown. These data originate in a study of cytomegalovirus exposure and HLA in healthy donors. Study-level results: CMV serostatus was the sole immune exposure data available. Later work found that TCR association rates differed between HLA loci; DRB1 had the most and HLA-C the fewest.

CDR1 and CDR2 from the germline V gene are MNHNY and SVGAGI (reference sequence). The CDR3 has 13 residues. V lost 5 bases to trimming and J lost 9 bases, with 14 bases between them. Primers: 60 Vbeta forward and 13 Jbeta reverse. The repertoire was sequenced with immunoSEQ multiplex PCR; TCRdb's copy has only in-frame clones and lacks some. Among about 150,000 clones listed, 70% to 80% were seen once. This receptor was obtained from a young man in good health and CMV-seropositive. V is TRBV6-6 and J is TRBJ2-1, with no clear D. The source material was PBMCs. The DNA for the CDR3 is TGTGCCAGCAGTCCCACTGAAAGGAGTGAGCAGTTCTTC. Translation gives CASSPTERSEQFF.